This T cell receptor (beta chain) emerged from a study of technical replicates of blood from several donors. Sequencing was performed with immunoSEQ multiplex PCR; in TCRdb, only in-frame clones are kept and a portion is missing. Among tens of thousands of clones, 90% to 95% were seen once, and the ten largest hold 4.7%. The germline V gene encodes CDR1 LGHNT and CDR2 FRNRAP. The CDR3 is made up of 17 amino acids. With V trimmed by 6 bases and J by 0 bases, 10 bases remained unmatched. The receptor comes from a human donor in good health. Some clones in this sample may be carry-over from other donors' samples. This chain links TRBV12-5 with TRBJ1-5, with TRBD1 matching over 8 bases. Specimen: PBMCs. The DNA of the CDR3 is TGTGCTAGTGGGCGGGACAGGAGTCCCAATAGCAATCAGCCCCAGCATTTT. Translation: CASGRDRSPNSNQPQHF.